The 5 T cell receptor beta chains below all came from one sample that was sequenced in a study of T-cell memory formation after mild COVID-19. TCRdb itself ran the 5' RACE reads through MiXCR, one entry per CDR3 protein. The data hold about 33,000 distinct CDR3 sequences, with roughly 21% observed a single time. Material for sequencing was PBMCs or a T cell subset sorted from them (not recorded which). The receptors were sampled from an adult who had mild COVID-19 (a few samples of this study predate the infection). Cell type and time point are not known.

The chain carries TRBV12-3 or TRBV12-4 and TRBJ1-1; TRBD1 might be the D (5 bases). This CDR3 region has 14 residues. The V gene lost 4 bases and the J gene lost 4 bases, with 13 bases spanning the gap. CDR3 in amino acids: CASSSTAWGTEAFF. CDR3 DNA sequence: TGTGCCAGCAGTTCGACAGCGTGGGGCACTGAAGCTTTCTTT.

The J gene is TRBJ1-1, the V gene TRBV4-2; tentatively, D is TRBD1 (5 bases). Trimming removed 5 bases at V and 3 bases at J, with 13 bases between. The germline gives CDR1 LGHNA, CDR2 YNFKEQ. This CDR3 is 14 amino acids long. CDR3 residues: CASSTRDGYTEAFF. The CDR3 coding sequence is TGTGCCAGCAGCACCCGGGACGGATACACTGAAGCTTTCTTT.

This clonotype has at least ten counts. The V call is TRBV18, the J call TRBJ2-7; tentatively, D is TRBD2 (7 bases). This CDR3 is built from 13 residues. Germline loops: CDR1 KGHSH, CDR2 LQKENI. Trimming removed 4 bases from V and 4 bases from J, with 11 bases in between. Here the CDR3 DNA reads TGTGCCAGCTCACGGGGGGGCGAATACGAGCAGTACTTC. Translating it yields CASSRGGEYEQYF.

This clonotype has a count of ten or more. The chain has TRBV7-9 and TRBJ2-1; 7 bases fit TRBD2. Germline-derived CDR1 and CDR2 are SEHNR and FQNEAQ (reference sequence). V was pared by 4 bases and J by 10 bases, with 19 bases of the junction left unmatched. This CDR3 comprises 17 residues. CDR3 region: CASSSPKSASGAIEQFF. DNA of the CDR3: TGTGCCAGCAGCTCTCCTAAATCGGCTAGCGGAGCCATCGAGCAGTTCTTC.

This clonotype showed up many times. The V gene is TRBV7-7, the J gene TRBJ2-5, with D maybe TRBD1 (7 bases). The CDR3 spans 13 residues. Trimming removed 3 bases from V and 5 bases from J, with 10 bases in between. CDR1 SSHAT and CDR2 FNYEAQ come from the germline V gene (reference sequence). As DNA, the CDR3 is TGTGCCAGCAGCTTTCAGGGGGGTGAGACCCAGTACTTC. It specifies CASSFQGGETQYF. The entire variable domain, with the rest obtained from reference TRBV7-7 and TRBJ2-5, is as follows: GAGVSQSPRYKVTKRGQDVTLRCDPISSHATLYWYQQALGQGPEFLTYFNYEAQPDKSGLPSDRFSAERPEGSISTLTIQRTEQRDSAMYRCASSFQGGETQYFGPGTRLLVL.